Below, 9 T cell receptor beta chains from the same sample are listed, as sequenced in a study of CD8 T cells in ankylosing spondylitis. TCRdb analysed the 5' RACE reads with MiXCR anew, one entry per CDR3 protein. The data contain about 220,000 distinct CDR3 sequences, around 19% of them singletons. Study-level findings and limits: Roughly eight highly homologous variants made up a TCR beta motif that seemed to typify ankylosing spondylitis blood.

No antigen has been assigned to these receptors. Input material: blood, either unsorted or a sorted T cell fraction (not recorded which). Every receptor here comes from a male donor with ankylosing spondylitis.

The chain recombines TRBV14 with TRBJ2-3; D is unresolved. Trimming stripped 3 bases from V and 1 base from J, with 5 bases between. Germline CDR1 SGHDN, CDR2 FVKESK. This CDR3 has 13 residues. The CDR3 sequence is CASSHSGTDTQYF. CDR3 nucleotides: TGTGCCAGCAGCCACAGCGGCACAGATACGCAGTATTTT.

This clonotype was observed many times. The chain joins TRBV4-2 to TRBJ2-1, with D unresolved. This CDR3 comprises 13 residues. The germline V gene has CDR1 LGHNA and CDR2 YNFKEQ. V gave up 3 bases and J gave up 8 bases, with 11 bases separating them. CDR3 residues: CASSQPVPDEQFF. The CDR3 DNA sequence: TGTGCCAGCAGCCAGCCCGTCCCCGATGAGCAGTTCTTC.

The gene calls are TRBV28 and TRBJ2-2; TRBD2 matches 10 bases. Losses at the gene ends were 3 bases for V and 6 bases for J; bases not matched to a gene: 19. The CDR3 is made up of 20 amino acids. Germline values: CDR1 MDHEN, CDR2 SYDVKM. The CDR3 reads CASSFRVGLARDPSSGELFF. CDR3 DNA sequence: TGTGCCAGCAGTTTTCGGGTGGGACTAGCGCGGGATCCCAGCTCCGGGGAGCTGTTTTTT. The whole variable domain, filled in from reference TRBV28 and TRBJ2-2, reads DVKVTQSSRYLVKRTGEKVFLECVQDMDHENMFWYRQDPGLGLRLIYFSYDVKMKEKGDIPEGYSVSREKKERFSLILESASTNQTSMYLCASSFRVGLARDPSSGELFFGEGSRLTVL.

The rearrangement joins TRBV5-1 to TRBJ2-3; D might be TRBD1 or TRBD2, each matching 5 bases. V was cut by 4 bases and J by 13 bases, with 19 bases left in between. The CDR3 runs to 13 residues. CDR1 and CDR2 from the germline V gene are SGHRS and YFSETQ. The CDR3 nucleotides are TGCGCCAGCAGCCCCGGGACCGCTCCACTGGAGTATTTT. It specifies CASSPGTAPLEYF.

This clonotype was counted at least ten times. This chain links TRBV29-1 with TRBJ2-3; 9 bases are a match to TRBD1. In germline, CDR1 is SQVTM, CDR2 ANQGSEA. The trim removed 6 bases at V and 5 bases at J, leaving 12 bases unmatched. CDR3 size: 15 residues. CDR3 nucleotides: TGCAGCGTGTCCGGGACAGGGATAGTTCTAGATACGCAGTATTTT. Translated: CSVSGTGIVLDTQYF.

This chain connects TRBV5-1 to TRBJ2-3; no reliable D call. The CDR3 sequence is 15 residues long. Trimming took off 1 base at V and 0 bases at J, with 9 bases between the two ends. Germline V gene sequence: CDR1 SGHRS, CDR2 YFSETQ. The CDR3 protein is CASSLIYTSTDTQYF. CDR3 nucleotide sequence: TGCGCCAGCAGCTTGATATACACTAGCACAGATACGCAGTATTTT.

The gene calls are TRBV29-1 and TRBJ1-1; D remains ambiguous. CDR1 and CDR2 (germline): SQVTM, ANQGSEA. The ends were cut back, 3 bases at V and 3 bases at J, with 11 bases in the middle. This CDR3 is 13 amino acids long. CDR3 bases: TGCAGCGTTGACCCCCGCGGGGACACTGAAGCTTTCTTT. Amino acid sequence: CSVDPRGDTEAFF.

This clonotype was found a few times. This chain joins TRBV5-1 and TRBJ1-2; 7 bases line up with TRBD1. Germline assignment: CDR1 SGHRS and CDR2 YFSETQ. V lost 2 bases, J lost 8 bases, and 6 bases stayed unmatched. The CDR3 covers 13 residues. CDR3 protein: CASSFEGAQGYTF. The CDR3 region has the DNA TGCGCCAGCAGCTTCGAGGGGGCGCAGGGCTACACCTTC.

The V gene is TRBV11-1, the J gene TRBJ1-2; TRBD1 agrees at 7 bases. V lost 5 bases and J lost 1; bases outside the gene matches: 22. The CDR3 has 20 amino acids. CDR1 is SGHAT and CDR2 is FQDESV in the germline V gene (reference sequence). CDR3 DNA sequence: TGTGCCAGCAGCCTAAGCACTCTCGGGACAGAGGCTTACAATAACTATGGCTACACCTTC. Translated, it gives CASSLSTLGTEAYNNYGYTF.